A selection of T cell receptor beta chains follows, all from one sample in a study of identical twins. TCRdb used MiXCR to reprocess the 5' RACE reads, holding one entry per CDR3 protein. The data contain under 800,000 distinct CDR3 sequences, 21% of them singletons. These sequences were also reported in another study, on T cells expressing NK-cell markers.

The sample comprised PBMCs. The receptors derive from a woman under 30 in good health. Each CDR3 is given with its conserved first and last residue. A D gene is named only where the DNA matches it firmly. Rows give clone size only sometimes, using once, few, many, or a class for an expanded clone.

V	J	D	size	DNA	CDR3
TRBV5-1	TRBJ2-1	-	-	TGCGCCAGCAGCTTGGCCAGGGCATTGGGTGAGCAGTTCTTC	CASSLARALGEQFF
TRBV12-3/TRBV12-4	TRBJ1-1	-	few	TGTGCCAGCAGTTTCCTTCGACAGTGGGGCTCTGAAGCTTTCTTT	CASSFLRQWGSEAFF
TRBV5-8	TRBJ2-1	-	few	TGTGCCAGCAGCTTGGAGGGGGTAGAGGTTGAGCAGTTCTTC	CASSLEGVEVEQFF
TRBV20-1	TRBJ2-1	TRBD2	-	TGCAGTGCTTATCGACTAGCGGGTTCCAATGAGCAGTTCTTC	CSAYRLAGSNEQFF
TRBV20-1	TRBJ1-1	TRBD1	-	TGCAGTGCCTTGACAGGGACGAACACTGAAGCTTTCTTT	CSALTGTNTEAFF
TRBV2	TRBJ2-7	TRBD2	-	TGTGCCCGTAGCGGGAGAGCCGGGTATTACGAGCAGTACTTC	CARSGRAGYYEQYF
TRBV6-6	TRBJ1-2	-	few	TGTGCCAGCAGACACCGGGACGGCTATGGCTACACCTTC	CASRHRDGYGYTF
TRBV9	TRBJ2-5	-	few	TGTGCCAGCAGCGTTGTTATAGGAGAGACCCAGTACTTC	CASSVVIGETQYF
TRBV6-5	TRBJ2-7	TRBD2	-	TGTGCCAGCAGTTGGGGACTAGCGGGAGTTGGCGAGCAGTACTTC	CASSWGLAGVGEQYF
TRBV20-1	TRBJ2-1	-	-	TGCAGTACGGGGATATACAATGAGCAGTTCTTC	CSTGIYNEQFF
TRBV15	TRBJ1-5	-	-	TGTGCCACCAGCAGAGTGGCGGAAAATCAGCCCCAGCATTTT	CATSRVAENQPQHF
TRBV7-9	TRBJ2-1	-	once	TGTGCCAGCACCACCCCCCGAGGCGGGACAGCTAATGAGCAGTTCTTC	CASTTPRGGTANEQFF
TRBV20-1	TRBJ2-7	TRBD1	many	TGCAGTGCTAGGTCAGGGGGATACGAGCAGTACTTC	CSARSGGYEQYF
TRBV3-1	TRBJ2-7	TRBD1	-	TGTGCCTCCTGCCAGCAGGCGAGGACAGGGGGCCAGAGCTCCTACGAGCAGTACTTC	CASCQQARTGGQSSYEQYF
TRBV5-1	TRBJ1-5	TRBD1	many	TGCGCCAGCAGCTTGGGCGGGACAGGGGTTGGCCAGCCCCAGCATTTT	CASSLGGTGVGQPQHF
TRBV5-1	TRBJ2-1	-	-	TGCGCCAGCAGCTTGGGGATTCCTACCTACAATGAGCAGTTCTTC	CASSLGIPTYNEQFF
TRBV5-1	TRBJ2-5	-	-	TGCGCCAGCTCGACAAACCAAGAGACCCAGTACTTC	CASSTNQETQYF